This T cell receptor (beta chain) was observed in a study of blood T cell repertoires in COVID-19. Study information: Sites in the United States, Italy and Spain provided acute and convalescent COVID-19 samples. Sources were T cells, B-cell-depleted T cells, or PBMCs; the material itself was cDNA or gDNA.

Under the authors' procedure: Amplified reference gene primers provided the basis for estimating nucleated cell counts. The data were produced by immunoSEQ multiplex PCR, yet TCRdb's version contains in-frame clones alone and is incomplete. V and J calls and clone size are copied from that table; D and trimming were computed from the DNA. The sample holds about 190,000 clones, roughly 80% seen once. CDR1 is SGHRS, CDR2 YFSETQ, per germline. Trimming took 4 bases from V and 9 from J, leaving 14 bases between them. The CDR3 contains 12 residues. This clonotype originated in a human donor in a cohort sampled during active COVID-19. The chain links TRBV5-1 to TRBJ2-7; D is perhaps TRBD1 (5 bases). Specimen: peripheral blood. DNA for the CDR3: TGCGCCAGCAGCCCAGGACAAGGGCCGCAGTACGTC. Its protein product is CASSPGQGPQYV.